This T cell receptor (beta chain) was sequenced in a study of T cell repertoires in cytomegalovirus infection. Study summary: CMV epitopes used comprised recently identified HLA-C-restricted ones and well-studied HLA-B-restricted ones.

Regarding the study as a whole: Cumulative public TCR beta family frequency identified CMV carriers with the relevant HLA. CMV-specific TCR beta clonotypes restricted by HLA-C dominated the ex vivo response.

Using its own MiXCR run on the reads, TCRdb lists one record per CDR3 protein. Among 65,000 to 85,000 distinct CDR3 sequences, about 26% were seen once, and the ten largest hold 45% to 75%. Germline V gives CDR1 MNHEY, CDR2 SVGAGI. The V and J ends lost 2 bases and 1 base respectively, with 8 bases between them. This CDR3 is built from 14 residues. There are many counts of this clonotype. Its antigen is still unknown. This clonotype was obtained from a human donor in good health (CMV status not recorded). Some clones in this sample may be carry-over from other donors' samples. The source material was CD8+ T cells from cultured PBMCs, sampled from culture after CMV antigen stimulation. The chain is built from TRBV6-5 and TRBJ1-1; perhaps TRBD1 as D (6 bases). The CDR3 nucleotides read TGTGCCAGCAGTTACACGGACAGGAACACTGAAGCTTTCTTT. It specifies CASSYTDRNTEAFF.